This T cell receptor beta chain stems from a study of cytomegalovirus exposure and HLA in healthy donors. The protocol was immunoSEQ multiplex PCR, while the TCRdb copy is restricted to in-frame clones and leaves out a portion. The table shows roughly 260,000 clones, with roughly 89% occurring only once. Per germline, CDR1 MDHEN and CDR2 SYDVKM. The CDR3 has 16 amino acids. The J segment lost 0 bases and the V segment lost 6 bases, leaving 11 bases of the junction unmatched. The table lists this clone with a count of one. Sequencing used PBMCs. This clonotype was obtained from a man between 18 and 35 years old in good health and CMV-seronegative. The V and J genes are TRBV28 and TRBJ2-7; 7 nucleotides line up with TRBD1. The CDR3, as DNA: TGTGCCAGCAGCCCAATAACCAGGGGGACCTCCTACGAGCAGTACTTC. Translating gives CASSPITRGTSYEQYF.